This TCR beta chain was sequenced in a study of T-cell memory formation after mild COVID-19. Study observations and caveats: While clones contracting from day 15 to 85 were balanced between CD4 and CD8, later expanders leaned CD4+. Mostly located in CM and EM were contracting CD4+ clones, with contracting CD8+ clones located in EMRA.

A remark on this clonotype: Its antigen is still unknown.

MiXCR, applied by TCRdb to the 5' RACE reads, yields one record per CDR3 protein. The table has under 600,000 distinct CDR3 sequences, about a fifth seen once. This sequence was found in an adult woman who had mild COVID-19 (a few samples of this study predate the infection). Cell type and time point are not known. The specimen was PBMCs or a T cell subset sorted from them (not recorded which).

The CDR3 DNA reads as TGTGCCAGCAGAGGGAGTCCCGGCGACACCGGGGAGCTGTTTTTT. Its translation: CASRGSPGDTGELFF. The chain combines TRBV6-1 with TRBJ2-2; the D gene is possibly TRBD2 (5 bases). Trimming took off 6 bases at V and 3 bases at J, with 14 bases between the two ends. CDR1 and CDR2 (germline): MNHNS, SASEGT. The CDR3 is 15 residues long.